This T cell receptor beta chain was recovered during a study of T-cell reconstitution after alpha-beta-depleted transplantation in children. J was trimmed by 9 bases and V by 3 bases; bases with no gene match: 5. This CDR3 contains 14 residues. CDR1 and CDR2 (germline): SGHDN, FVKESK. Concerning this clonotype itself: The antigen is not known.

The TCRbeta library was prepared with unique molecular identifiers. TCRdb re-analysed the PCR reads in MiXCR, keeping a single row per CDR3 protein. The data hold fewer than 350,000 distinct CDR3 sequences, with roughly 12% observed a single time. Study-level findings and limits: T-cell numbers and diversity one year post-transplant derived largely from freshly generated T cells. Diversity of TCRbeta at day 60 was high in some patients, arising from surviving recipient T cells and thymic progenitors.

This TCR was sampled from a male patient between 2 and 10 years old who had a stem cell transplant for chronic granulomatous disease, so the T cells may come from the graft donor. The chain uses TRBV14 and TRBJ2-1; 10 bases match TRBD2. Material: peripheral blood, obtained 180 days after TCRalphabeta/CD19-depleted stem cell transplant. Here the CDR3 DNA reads TGTGCCAGCAGCCACCTAGCGGGAGTGGGTGAGCAGTTCTTC. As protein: CASSHLAGVGEQFF.